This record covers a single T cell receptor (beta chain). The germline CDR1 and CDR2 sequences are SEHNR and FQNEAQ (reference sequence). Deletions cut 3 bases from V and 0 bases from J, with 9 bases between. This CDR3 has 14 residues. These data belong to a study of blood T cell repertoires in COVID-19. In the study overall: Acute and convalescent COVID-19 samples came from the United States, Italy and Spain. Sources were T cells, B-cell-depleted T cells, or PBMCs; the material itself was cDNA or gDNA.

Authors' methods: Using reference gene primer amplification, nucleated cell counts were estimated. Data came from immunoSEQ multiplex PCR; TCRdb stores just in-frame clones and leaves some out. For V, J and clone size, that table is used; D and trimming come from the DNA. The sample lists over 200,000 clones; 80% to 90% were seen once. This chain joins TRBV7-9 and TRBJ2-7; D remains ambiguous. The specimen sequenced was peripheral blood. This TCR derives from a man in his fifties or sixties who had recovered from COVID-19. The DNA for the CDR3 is TGTGCCAGCAGCTTCGCCGGGTCCTCCTACGAGCAGTACTTC. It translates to CASSFAGSSYEQYF.